These 27 T cell receptor beta chains originate from one sample sequenced in a study of cytomegalovirus exposure and HLA in healthy donors. PCR involved 60 Vbeta and 13 Jbeta primers. The data were produced by immunoSEQ multiplex PCR, yet TCRdb's version contains in-frame clones alone and is incomplete. The table lists around 270,000 clones, about 80% of them singletons. Material for sequencing was PBMCs. The source is a girl aged 2 to 9 in good health and CMV-seronegative.

The chain joins TRBV4-2 to TRBJ2-3, with TRBD1 as a possible D gene (6 bases). Trimming left V 0 bases short and J 2 bases short, with 15 bases between. This CDR3 is built from 17 residues. In germline, CDR1 is LGHNA, CDR2 YNFKEQ. The CDR3 here is CASSQDWETGVTDTQYF. Here the CDR3 DNA reads TGTGCCAGCAGCCAAGATTGGGAGACAGGAGTCACAGATACGCAGTATTTT.

This rearrangement joins TRBV27 to TRBJ2-1; 7 bases fit TRBD2. J lost 7 bases, V lost 1 base, and 7 bases had no gene match. Germline CDR1 reads MNHEY; CDR2 reads SMNVEV (reference sequence). The CDR3 runs 15 residues. CDR3 loop: CASSLLGGSYNEQFF. Here the CDR3 DNA reads TGTGCCAGCAGTTTATTGGGCGGGAGTTATAATGAGCAGTTCTTC.

The J gene is TRBJ2-1, the V gene TRBV7-3; 11 bases match TRBD2. This CDR3 has 17 residues. V trimming: 5 bases; J trimming: 7 bases; junction bases outside the gene matches: 13. Germline CDR1 is SGHTA and CDR2 is FQGTGA. CDR3 sequence: CASSPLAGGLRPNEQFF. DNA of the CDR3: TGTGCCAGCAGCCCTCTAGCGGGGGGTTTAAGACCGAATGAGCAGTTCTTC.

The chain joins TRBV6-1 to TRBJ1-6; TRBD1 matches 9 bases. V trimming: 5 bases; J trimming: 6 bases; junction bases outside the gene matches: 5. The V gene's germline CDR1 is MNHNS and CDR2 SASEGT. The CDR3 has 15 amino acids. The CDR3, as DNA: TGTGCCAGCAGTCTCCGGGACAGGGTTAATTCACCCCTCCACTTT. Residues: CASSLRDRVNSPLHF.

This rearrangement joins TRBV25-1 to TRBJ1-6, with D unresolved. Germline V gene data show CDR1 as MGHDK and CDR2 as SYGVNS. This CDR3 is built from 13 residues. Trimming removed 5 bases at V and 4 bases at J, with 6 bases between. For the CDR3, the DNA is TGTGCCAGCAGTTGGAGTTATAATTCACCCCTCCACTTT. Its translation is CASSWSYNSPLHF.

A few counts support this clone. The chain has TRBV7-6 and TRBJ2-5, with TRBD2 identical over 9 bases. The CDR3 contains 14 residues. Germline CDR1 and CDR2: SGHVS and FNYEAQ. V lost 7 bases, J lost 3 bases, and 6 bases stayed unmatched. CDR3 residues: CASTLAGTEETQYF. In DNA, the CDR3 is TGTGCCAGCACCCTAGCGGGGACAGAAGAGACCCAGTACTTC.

The chain combines TRBV5-4 with TRBJ2-2; D is perhaps TRBD1 (6 bases). From germline, CDR1 is SGHNT and CDR2 YYREEE (reference sequence). V was cut by 3 bases and J by 6 bases, with 27 bases left in between. The CDR3 has 19 amino acids. The CDR3 protein is CASSSRKYTGPGAAGELFF. The CDR3 DNA reads TGTGCCAGCAGCTCCCGCAAATACACCGGGCCAGGGGCGGCCGGGGAGCTGTTTTTT.

This clone was counted between two and nine times. The V call is TRBV29-1, the J call TRBJ2-1; 9 bases are shared with TRBD2. From germline, CDR1 is SQVTM and CDR2 ANQGSEA. J gave up 0 bases and V 6 bases, and 21 bases lay outside the gene matches. CDR3 length: 20 residues. DNA of the CDR3: TGCAGCGTAGTCGGTGGTTGGGCGGGGGGGTTTAAAGTCTCCTACAATGAGCAGTTCTTC. It is translated as CSVVGGWAGGFKVSYNEQFF.

The chain uses TRBV5-1 and TRBJ2-1; D not resolved. The length of the CDR3 is 15 residues. Germline V CDR1 and CDR2: SGHRS, YFSETQ. The V end lost 1 base, the J end lost 0 bases, and 8 bases lay between the germline ends. CDR3 amino acids: CASSLLLNSYNEQFF. The DNA for the CDR3 is TGCGCCAGCAGCTTGTTACTTAACTCCTACAATGAGCAGTTCTTC.

The chain recombines TRBV5-1 with TRBJ1-1; no firm D call. CDR1 is SGHRS, CDR2 YFSETQ, per germline. V was cut by 4 bases and J by 1 base, with 11 bases left in between. The CDR3 sequence is 14 residues long. The chain's CDR3 is CASSLGERNTEAFF. DNA of the CDR3: TGCGCCAGCAGCCTCGGGGAGAGGAACACTGAAGCTTTCTTT.

The gene calls are TRBV29-1 and TRBJ1-1; TRBD1 agrees at 8 bases. Per the germline V gene, CDR1 is SQVTM and CDR2 is ANQGSEA. CDR3 length equals 10 residues. J lost 11 bases, V lost 4 bases, and 3 bases had no gene match. The CDR3 is CSVADRVAFF. CDR3 coding DNA: TGCAGCGTTGCGGACAGGGTGGCTTTCTTT. The full variable domain, completed using reference TRBV29-1 and TRBJ1-1, is SAVISQKPSRDICQRGTSLTIQCQVDSQVTMMFWYRQQPGQSLTLIATANQGSEATYESGFVIDKFPISRPNLTFSTLTVSNMSPEDSSIYLCSVADRVAFFGQGTRLTVV.

This chain connects TRBV2 to TRBJ1-1, with 9 bases identical to TRBD1. The V and J ends lost 5 bases and 4 bases, in that order; junction bases with no gene match: 5. CDR3 length equals 14 residues. Germline CDR1 reads SNHLY; CDR2 reads FYNNEI. The CDR3 region has the DNA TGTGCCAGCAGTATGGAGACAGGGGGCACTGAAGCTTTCTTT. Residues: CASSMETGGTEAFF. Combining the CDR3 with reference TRBV2 and TRBJ1-1 gives the whole variable domain EPEVTQTPSHQVTQMGQEVILRCVPISNHLYFYWYRQILGQKVEFLVSFYNNEISEKSEIFDDQFSVERPDGSNFTLKIRSTKLEDSAMYFCASSMETGGTEAFFGQGTRLTVV.

V and J are TRBV2 and TRBJ2-1, with 9 bases fitting TRBD1. This CDR3 is 17 amino acids long. CDR1 SNHLY and CDR2 FYNNEI come from the germline V gene. V trimming: 11 bases; J trimming: 0 bases; junction bases outside the gene matches: 14. CDR3 sequence (DNA): TGTGCCCTAGATCCGGGACAGGGCAAGAGCTCCTACAATGAGCAGTTCTTC. Translation: CALDPGQGKSSYNEQFF.

The CDR3 DNA sequence: TGTGCCAGCAGCTCAGGACTGGAGAGTCTTTACGAGCAGTACTTC. Translated: CASSSGLESLYEQYF. The V gene is TRBV11-2, the J gene TRBJ2-7; D may be TRBD2 (5 bases). CDR1 SGHAT and CDR2 FQNNGV come from the germline V gene. This CDR3 has 15 amino acids. The V end lost 4 bases, the J end lost 4 bases, and 17 bases lay between the germline ends.

V and J are TRBV6-5 and TRBJ2-7; D not resolved. CDR1 is MNHEY and CDR2 is SVGAGI in the germline V gene. CDR3 length: 15 amino acids. Trimming stripped 0 bases from V and 2 bases from J, with 11 bases between. The CDR3 is CASSYSLLGAYEQYF. The CDR3 region has the DNA TGTGCCAGCAGTTACTCTTTACTCGGTGCCTACGAGCAGTACTTC.

The V call is TRBV4-1, the J call TRBJ1-5; D not resolved. The CDR3 covers 17 residues. Germline CDR1 reads MGHRA; CDR2 reads YSYEKL. V dropped 1 base and J dropped 0 bases, with 13 bases sitting between them. CDR3 protein: CASSQAGSLYSNQPQHF. Written as DNA, the CDR3 is TGCGCCAGCAGCCAAGCAGGCAGCCTGTATAGCAATCAGCCCCAGCATTTT.

The chain joins TRBV27 to TRBJ1-5, with 7 bases matching TRBD1. With V trimmed by 5 bases and J by 6 bases, 7 bases remained unmatched. The germline gives CDR1 MNHEY, CDR2 SMNVEV (reference sequence). The CDR3 is made up of 14 amino acids. CDR3 sequence reads: CASSVDRWRQPQHF. DNA for the CDR3: TGTGCCAGCAGTGTGGACAGGTGGCGTCAGCCCCAGCATTTT.

The V and J genes are TRBV5-1 and TRBJ2-1; 7 positions agree with TRBD2. V shed 7 bases, J shed 0 bases, and the junction held 7 bases outside the gene matches. Germline CDR1 SGHRS, CDR2 YFSETQ. The CDR3 runs 15 residues. CDR3 DNA sequence: TGCGCCAGCCACCGGCGGGAGAGCTCCTACAATGAGCAGTTCTTC. It is translated as CASHRRESSYNEQFF.

The J gene is TRBJ2-7, the V gene TRBV21-1; the D call in the table, TRBD2, was not verified against the DNA. TRBV21-1 is a documented pseudogene. CDR3 length: 17 amino acids. CDR3 in DNA: TGTGCCAGCAAATCGGGGACTCCGATAAGAGGGCTATACGAGCAGTACTTC. Translating it yields CASKSGTPIRGLYEQYF.

The V and J genes are TRBV7-2 and TRBJ2-7, with 8 bases aligning to TRBD2. CDR1 is SGHTA and CDR2 is FQGNSA in the germline V gene. This CDR3 spans 15 amino acids. The trim removed 4 bases at V and 3 bases at J, leaving 8 bases unmatched. In DNA form, the CDR3 reads TGTGCCAGCAGCTCTCGCCCGGGACTAGACTACGAGCAGTACTTC. It specifies CASSSRPGLDYEQYF.

The J gene is TRBJ1-2, the V gene TRBV28; no reliable D call. The CDR3 runs 14 residues. Trimming took 1 base from V and 1 from J, leaving 7 bases between them. The V gene's germline CDR1 is MDHEN and CDR2 SYDVKM. In nucleotides, the CDR3 is TGTGCCAGCAGTTTATCCCACAGTAACTATGGCTACACCTTC. This translates into CASSLSHSNYGYTF.

The chain has TRBV7-9 and TRBJ2-1; TRBD1 agrees at 9 bases. Germline assignment: CDR1 SEHNR and CDR2 FQNEAQ (reference sequence). V was clipped by 5 bases and J by 9 bases; unmatched bases: 8. The CDR3 is made up of 14 amino acids. CDR3 region: CASSPGQGFVEQFF. The CDR3, as DNA: TGTGCCAGCAGCCCGGGACAGGGATTTGTTGAGCAGTTCTTC.

This clone was found once. The chain has TRBV30 and TRBJ1-5; tentatively, D is TRBD1 (6 bases). V lost 1 base, J lost 2 bases, and 9 bases lay in between. CDR1 is GTSNPN and CDR2 is SVGIG in the germline V gene (reference sequence). This CDR3 comprises 14 residues. The CDR3 here is CAWSARQGNQPQHF. DNA for the CDR3: TGTGCCTGGAGTGCGCGACAGGGCAATCAGCCCCAGCATTTT.

There are a few counts of this clone. This chain connects TRBV4-1 to TRBJ2-1; TRBD1 is a possible D gene (6 bases). This CDR3 region has 16 residues. CDR1 and CDR2 from the germline V gene are MGHRA and YSYEKL. V gave up 5 bases and J gave up 2 bases, with 16 bases separating them. CDR3 nucleotide sequence: TGCGCCAGCAGCTCACAGGGTCCGGGGACCTACAATGAGCAGTTCTTC. Its translation: CASSSQGPGTYNEQFF.

This clone was counted a few times. The rearrangement joins TRBV6-5 to TRBJ2-5; possibly TRBD1 for D (6 bases). Trimming pared 7 bases from V and 5 bases from J, leaving 11 bases between. The germline V gene has CDR1 MNHEY and CDR2 SVGAGI. CDR3 length: 12 residues. The CDR3 DNA follows: TGTGCCAGCACCCACAGGGACGAGACCCAGTACTTC. Its translation: CASTHRDETQYF.

The chain links TRBV29-1 to TRBJ2-2; 7 bases map to TRBD2. With V trimmed by 2 bases and J by 7 bases, 16 bases remained unmatched. The CDR3 runs 17 residues. Germline CDR1 SQVTM, CDR2 ANQGSEA. CDR3 DNA: TGCAGCGTTGAAAGATTATTGGCGGGGGTTATAGACGGGGAGCTGTTTTTT. Translation gives CSVERLLAGVIDGELFF.

As to this clone: This specimen includes other DNA sequences encoding the same CDR3. This chain links TRBV12-5 with TRBJ2-5; D unresolved. V lost 2 bases, J lost 5 bases, and 3 bases lay in between. CDR1 is LGHNT and CDR2 is FRNRAP in the germline V gene. This CDR3 region has 11 residues. The CDR3 DNA is TGTGCTAGTGGTTTGCGGGAGACCCAGTACTTC. Translation: CASGLRETQYF.